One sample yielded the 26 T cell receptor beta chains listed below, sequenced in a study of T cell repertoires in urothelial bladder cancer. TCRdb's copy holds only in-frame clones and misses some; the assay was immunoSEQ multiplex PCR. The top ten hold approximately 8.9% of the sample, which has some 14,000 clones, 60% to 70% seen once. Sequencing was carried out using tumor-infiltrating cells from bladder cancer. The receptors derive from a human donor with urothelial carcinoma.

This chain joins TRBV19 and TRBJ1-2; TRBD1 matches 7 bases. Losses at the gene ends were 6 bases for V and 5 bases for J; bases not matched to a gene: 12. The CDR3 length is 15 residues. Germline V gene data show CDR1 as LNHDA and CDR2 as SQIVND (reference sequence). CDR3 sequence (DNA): TGTGCCAGTAGAGCCCGGGACAGTAACCTATATGGCTACACCTTC. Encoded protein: CASRARDSNLYGYTF.

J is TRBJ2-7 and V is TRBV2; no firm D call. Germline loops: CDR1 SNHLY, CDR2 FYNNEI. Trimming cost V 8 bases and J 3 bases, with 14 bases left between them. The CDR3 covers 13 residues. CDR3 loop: CASHQDAGYEQYF. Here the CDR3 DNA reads TGTGCCAGCCACCAGGACGCTGGCTACGAGCAGTACTTC.

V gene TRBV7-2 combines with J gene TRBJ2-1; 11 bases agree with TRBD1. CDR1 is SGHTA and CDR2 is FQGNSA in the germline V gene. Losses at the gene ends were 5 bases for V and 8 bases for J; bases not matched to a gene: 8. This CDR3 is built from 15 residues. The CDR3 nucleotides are TGTGCCAGCAGCCCTGGACAGGGGGCGGTCGATGAGCAGTTCTTC. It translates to CASSPGQGAVDEQFF.

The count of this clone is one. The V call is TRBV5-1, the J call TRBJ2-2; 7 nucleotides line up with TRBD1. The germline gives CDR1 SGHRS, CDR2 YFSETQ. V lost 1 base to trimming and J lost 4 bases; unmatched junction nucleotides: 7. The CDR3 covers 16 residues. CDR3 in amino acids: CASSLRGGAGTGELFF. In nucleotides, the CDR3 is TGCGCCAGCAGCTTGAGAGGGGGCGCTGGCACCGGGGAGCTGTTTTTT.

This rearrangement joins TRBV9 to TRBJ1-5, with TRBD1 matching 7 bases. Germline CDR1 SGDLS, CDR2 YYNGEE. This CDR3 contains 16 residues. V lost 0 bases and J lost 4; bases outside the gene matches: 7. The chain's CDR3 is CASSVVWQGVNQPQHF. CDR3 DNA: TGTGCCAGCAGCGTAGTATGGCAGGGGGTAAATCAGCCCCAGCATTTT.

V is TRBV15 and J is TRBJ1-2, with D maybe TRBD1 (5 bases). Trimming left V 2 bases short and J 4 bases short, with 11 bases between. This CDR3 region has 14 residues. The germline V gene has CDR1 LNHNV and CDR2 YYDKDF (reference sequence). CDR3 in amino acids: CATSRQGGGYGYTF. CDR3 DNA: TGTGCCACCAGCAGACAGGGAGGAGGCTATGGCTACACCTTC.

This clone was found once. The CDR3 loop reads CASSATSGGANEQFF. As DNA, the CDR3 is TGCGCCAGCAGCGCGACTAGCGGGGGGGCCAATGAGCAGTTCTTC. This chain links TRBV5-1 with TRBJ2-1; 14 bases fit TRBD2. This CDR3 has 15 residues. The junction had 3 bases not matched to a gene; V was cut back by 4 bases and J by 6 bases. Germline lookup yields CDR1 SGHRS and CDR2 YFSETQ.

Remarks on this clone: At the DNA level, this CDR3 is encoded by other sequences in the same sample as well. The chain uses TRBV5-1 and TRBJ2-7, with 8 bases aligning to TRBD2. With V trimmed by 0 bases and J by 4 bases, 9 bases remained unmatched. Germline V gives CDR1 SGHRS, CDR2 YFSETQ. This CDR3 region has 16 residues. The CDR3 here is CASSLGLSGVNYEQYF. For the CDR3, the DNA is TGCGCCAGCAGCTTGGGTCTTAGCGGGGTGAATTACGAGCAGTACTTC.

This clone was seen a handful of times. Here the CDR3 reads CAISESRGNTEAFF. Here the CDR3 DNA reads TGTGCCATCAGTGAGTCTAGGGGGAACACTGAAGCTTTCTTT. J is TRBJ1-1 and V is TRBV10-3; D possibly corresponds to TRBD1 (5 bases). The CDR3 has 14 residues. The V gene's germline CDR1 is ENHRY and CDR2 SYGVKD. Trimming left V 0 bases short and J 1 base short, with 6 bases between.

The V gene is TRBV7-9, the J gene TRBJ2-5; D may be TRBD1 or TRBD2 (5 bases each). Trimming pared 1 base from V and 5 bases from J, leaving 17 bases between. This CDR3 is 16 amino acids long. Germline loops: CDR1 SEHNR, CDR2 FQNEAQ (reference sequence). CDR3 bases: TGTGCCAGCAGCTTAGGGGGGTCTCCCCTCCGGGAGACCCAGTACTTC. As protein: CASSLGGSPLRETQYF.

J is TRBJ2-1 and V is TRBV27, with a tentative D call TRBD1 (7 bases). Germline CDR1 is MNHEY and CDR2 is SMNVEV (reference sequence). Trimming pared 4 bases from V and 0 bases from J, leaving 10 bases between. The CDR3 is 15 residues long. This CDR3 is CASSWRDSSYNEQFF. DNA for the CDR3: TGTGCCAGCAGTTGGCGGGACAGCTCCTACAATGAGCAGTTCTTC.

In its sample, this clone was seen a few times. The CDR3 DNA reads as TGTGCCAGCAGCCAAGATCGGGGGGGATACGAGCAGTACGTC. Protein sequence: CASSQDRGGYEQYV. The V and J genes are TRBV4-2 and TRBJ2-7; TRBD2 matches 8 bases. The CDR3 has 14 amino acids. CDR1 LGHNA and CDR2 YNFKEQ come from the germline V gene. Trimming removed 0 bases from V and 4 bases from J; junction bases left unmatched: 2.

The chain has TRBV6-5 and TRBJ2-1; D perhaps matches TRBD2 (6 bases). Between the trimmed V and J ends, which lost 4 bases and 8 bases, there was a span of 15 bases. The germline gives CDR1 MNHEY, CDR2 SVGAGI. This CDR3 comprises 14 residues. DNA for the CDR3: TGTGCCAGCAGTTCTCCGACCGCGGGACATGAGCAGTTCTTC. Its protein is CASSSPTAGHEQFF.

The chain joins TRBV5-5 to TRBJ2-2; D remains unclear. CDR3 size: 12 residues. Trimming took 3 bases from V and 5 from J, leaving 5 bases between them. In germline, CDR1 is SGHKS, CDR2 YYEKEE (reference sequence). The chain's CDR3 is CASSSFTGELFF. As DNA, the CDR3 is TGTGCCAGCAGCTCTTTTACCGGGGAGCTGTTTTTT. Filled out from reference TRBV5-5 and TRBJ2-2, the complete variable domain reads DAGVTQSPTHLIKTRGQQVTLRCSPISGHKSVSWYQQVLGQGPQFIFQYYEKEERGRGNFPDRFSARQFPNYSSELNVNALLLGDSALYLCASSSFTGELFFGEGSRLTVL.

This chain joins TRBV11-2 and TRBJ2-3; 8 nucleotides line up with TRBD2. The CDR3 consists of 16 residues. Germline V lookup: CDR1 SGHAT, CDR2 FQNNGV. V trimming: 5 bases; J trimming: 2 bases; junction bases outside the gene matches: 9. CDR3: CASSDQSGGPTDTQYF. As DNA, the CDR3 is TGTGCCAGCAGCGACCAGAGCGGGGGACCCACAGATACGCAGTATTTT.

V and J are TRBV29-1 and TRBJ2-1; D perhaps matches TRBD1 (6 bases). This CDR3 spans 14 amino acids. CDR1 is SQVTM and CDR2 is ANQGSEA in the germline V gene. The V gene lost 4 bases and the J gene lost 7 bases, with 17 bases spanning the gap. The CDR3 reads CSVAQGFIANEQFF. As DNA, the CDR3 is TGCAGCGTTGCCCAGGGGTTTATAGCAAATGAGCAGTTCTTC.

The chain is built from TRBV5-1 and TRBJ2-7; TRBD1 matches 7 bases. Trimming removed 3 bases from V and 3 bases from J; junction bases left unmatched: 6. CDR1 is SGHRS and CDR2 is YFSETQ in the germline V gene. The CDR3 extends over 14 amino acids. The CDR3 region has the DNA TGCGCCAGCAGCTCCGGACAGGTCCTCTACGAGCAGTACTTC. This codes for CASSSGQVLYEQYF.

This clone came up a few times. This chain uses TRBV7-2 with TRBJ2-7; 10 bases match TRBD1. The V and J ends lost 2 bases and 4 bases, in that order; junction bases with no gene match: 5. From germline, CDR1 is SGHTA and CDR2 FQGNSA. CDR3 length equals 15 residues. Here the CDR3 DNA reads TGTGCCAGCAGCTTAAGGGACAGGGGTGGTTACGAGCAGTACGTC. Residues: CASSLRDRGGYEQYV.

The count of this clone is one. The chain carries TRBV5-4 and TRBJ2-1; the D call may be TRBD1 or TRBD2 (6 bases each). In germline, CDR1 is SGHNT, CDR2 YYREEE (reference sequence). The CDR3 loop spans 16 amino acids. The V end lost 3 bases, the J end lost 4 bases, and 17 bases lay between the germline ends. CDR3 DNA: TGTGCCAGCAGCTCCTCCCTAGGGGGGAGGTACAATGAGCAGTTCTTC. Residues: CASSSSLGGRYNEQFF.

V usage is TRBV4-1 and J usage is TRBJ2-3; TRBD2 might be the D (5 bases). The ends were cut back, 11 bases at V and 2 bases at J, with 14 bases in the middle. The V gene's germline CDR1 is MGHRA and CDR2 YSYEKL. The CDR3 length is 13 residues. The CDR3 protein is CAVGDLNTDTQYF. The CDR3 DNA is TGCGCCGTCGGGGATCTTAACACAGATACGCAGTATTTT.

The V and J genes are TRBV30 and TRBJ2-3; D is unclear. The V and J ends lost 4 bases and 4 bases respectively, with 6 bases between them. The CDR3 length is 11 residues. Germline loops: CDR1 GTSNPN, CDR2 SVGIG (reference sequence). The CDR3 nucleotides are TGTGCCTGGAACCCCGCAGATACGCAGTATTTT. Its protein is CAWNPADTQYF.

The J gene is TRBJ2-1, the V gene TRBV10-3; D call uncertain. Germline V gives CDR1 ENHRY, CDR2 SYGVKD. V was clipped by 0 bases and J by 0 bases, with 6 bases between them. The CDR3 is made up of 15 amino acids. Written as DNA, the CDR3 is TGTGCCATCAGTGAGTCCCCGGTCTCCTACAATGAGCAGTTCTTC. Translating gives CAISESPVSYNEQFF.

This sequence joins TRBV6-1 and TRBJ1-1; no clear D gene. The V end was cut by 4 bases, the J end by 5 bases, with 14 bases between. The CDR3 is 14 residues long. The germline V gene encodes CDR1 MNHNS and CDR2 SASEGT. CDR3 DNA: TGTGCCAGCAGTGCCACCCGAGGGCAGACTGAAGCTTTCTTT. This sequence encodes CASSATRGQTEAFF.

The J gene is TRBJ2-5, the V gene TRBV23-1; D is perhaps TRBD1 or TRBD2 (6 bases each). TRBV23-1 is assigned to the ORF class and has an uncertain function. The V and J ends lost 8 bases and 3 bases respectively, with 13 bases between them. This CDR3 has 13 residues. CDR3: CASRGGLEETQYF. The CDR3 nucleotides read TGCGCCAGCCGAGGGGGGCTTGAAGAGACCCAGTACTTC.

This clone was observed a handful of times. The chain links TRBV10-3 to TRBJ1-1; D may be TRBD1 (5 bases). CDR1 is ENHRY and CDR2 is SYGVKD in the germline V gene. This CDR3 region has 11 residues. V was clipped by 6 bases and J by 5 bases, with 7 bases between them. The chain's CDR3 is CAIRGETEAFF. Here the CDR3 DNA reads TGTGCCATCAGGGGGGAAACTGAAGCTTTCTTT.

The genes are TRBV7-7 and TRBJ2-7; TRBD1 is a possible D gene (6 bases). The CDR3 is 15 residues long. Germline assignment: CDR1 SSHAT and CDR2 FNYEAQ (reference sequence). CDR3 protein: CASSDDRSASYEQYV. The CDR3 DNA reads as TGTGCTAGCAGCGATGACAGGTCGGCGTCCTACGAGCAGTACGTC.